One TCR beta chain is described in this entry. Per the germline V gene, CDR1 is LNHDA and CDR2 is SQIVND (reference sequence). This CDR3 has 14 residues. J lost 2 bases, V lost 7 bases, and 3 bases had no gene match. Authors' methods: It was from reference gene primer amplification that nucleated cell counts were estimated. The table came from immunoSEQ multiplex PCR; TCRdb's copy has only in-frame clones and leaves some out. V and J calls and clone size come straight from that table; D and trimming were deduced from the DNA. In the table there are 400,000 or so clones, more than 85% of which are singletons. The data originate from a study of blood T cell repertoires in COVID-19. Study information: Sample material is recorded as cDNA or gDNA derived from T cells, B-cell-depleted T cells, or PBMCs.

The sequence was obtained from a human donor in a cohort sampled during active COVID-19. Sequencing used peripheral blood. The rearrangement joins TRBV19 to TRBJ2-3; 10 bases line up with TRBD2. The CDR3 bases are TGTGCCAGTACTAGCGGGGGCCTCACAGATACGCAGTATTTT. Translated: CASTSGGLTDTQYF.